One T cell receptor beta chain is described in this entry. Its antigen is currently not known. No quality values exist for individual bases; no much larger clone is one base distant. This sample is part of a study of blood T cell repertoires in COVID-19 (dated by TCRdb to between 2020 and 2021). For the study in its entirety: Samples from collaborators originated in the United States, Italy and Spain and spanned both the acute and convalescent phases of COVID-19. The material from the prospective study consisted of cDNA or gDNA derived from T cells, B-cell-depleted T cells, or PBMCs. Deeply sampled blood TCRbeta repertoires from subjects exposed to, actively infected with, or recovered from COVID-19 were included in the dataset. A freely available public database, intended as a resource for researchers studying the immune response to SARS-CoV-2, is where the repertoires were released. The samples were drawn from the first 160 participants of the ongoing ImmuneRACE study and from 950 to 1,500 subjects provided by 6 global collaborators. Nearly every sample came with metadata listing a de-identified subject ID, COVID-19 status, age in years and sex. HLA class I and class II types, where available, came from metadata supplied by the sample provider rather than from assay-based typing. Results and caveats for the whole study, not just this receptor: The quantity of clinical and demographic metadata differed by source and by participant and was supplied without curation.

The immunoSEQ Assay, a bias-controlled multiplex PCR, was used to amplify TCRbeta CDR3 regions from genomic DNA. Processing in the source paper ran as follows. The number of nucleated cells in each sample was estimated by amplification of reference gene primers within the assay. To quantify the absolute abundance of each unique TCRbeta CDR3 rearrangement, sequence reads were collapsed and filtered. For each sample, productive Simpson clonality was calculated as the square root of Simpson's diversity index across productive rearrangements. TCRdb carries this immuneACCESS record with in-frame sequences only. Its versions omit some clonotypes, under half of them owing to an unresolved V gene in the studies checked, with the rest unexplained. V and J calls and clone size are those listed in that table; D and trimming were worked out from the DNA. In this sample the table shows 200,000 to 250,000 clones, about 90% of which occur a single time. The ten largest clones take up roughly 14% of the sample.

Trimmed from V: 1 base; trimmed from J: 1 base; junction bases lacking a gene match: 6. There are 16 amino acids in the CDR3, from cysteine to phenylalanine inclusive. The read is trimmed to its CDR3 DNA, 48 bases read in frame from base 1. CDR1 is given as SGHRS and CDR2 as YFSETQ, both from the germline V gene. Participants in the prospective study were aged about 18 to 100 years, lived in approximately 26 United States geographic areas, and enrolled through a virtual design. Cohort assignment in the prospective study relied on participant-reported clinical history from a screening survey and a study questionnaire. Mobile phlebotomists in the prospective study collected whole blood, serum and a nasopharyngeal or oropharyngeal swab from every participant. Additional blood draws and questionnaires over an approximately 2-month period could optionally be provided by prospective study participants. Prospective study blood samples were shipped either frozen or at room temperature before DNA extraction.

The clonotype was recovered from a woman aged 45-65 years with acute COVID-19. The chain is assembled from TRBV5-1 and TRBJ2-3, with TRBD2 identical over 7 junction bases. Sequencing input: PBMCs or T cells enriched from blood (not recorded which). The DNA is TGCGCCAGCAGCTTGTGGGGGGGATTGGGCACAGATACGCAGTATTTT. Its protein reads: CASSLWGGLGTDTQYF.